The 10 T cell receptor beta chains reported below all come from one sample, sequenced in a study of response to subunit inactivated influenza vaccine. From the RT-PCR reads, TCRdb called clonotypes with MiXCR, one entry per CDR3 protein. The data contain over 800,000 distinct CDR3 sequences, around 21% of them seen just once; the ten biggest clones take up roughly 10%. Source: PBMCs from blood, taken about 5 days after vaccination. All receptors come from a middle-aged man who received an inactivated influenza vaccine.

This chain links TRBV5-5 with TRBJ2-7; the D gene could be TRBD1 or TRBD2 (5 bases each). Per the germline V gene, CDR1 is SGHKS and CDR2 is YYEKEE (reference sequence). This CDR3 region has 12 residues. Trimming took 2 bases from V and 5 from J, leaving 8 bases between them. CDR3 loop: CASSFGDHEQYF. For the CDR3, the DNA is TGTGCCAGCAGCTTTGGGGACCACGAGCAGTACTTC.

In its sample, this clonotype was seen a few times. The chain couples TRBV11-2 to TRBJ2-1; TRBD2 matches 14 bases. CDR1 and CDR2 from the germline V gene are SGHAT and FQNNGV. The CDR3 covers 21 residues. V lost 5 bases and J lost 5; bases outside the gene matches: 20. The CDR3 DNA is TGTGCCAGCAGCCCTAGGACCGCACCCCGGGGACTAGCGGGAGCGGACAATGAGCAGTTCTTC. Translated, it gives CASSPRTAPRGLAGADNEQFF.

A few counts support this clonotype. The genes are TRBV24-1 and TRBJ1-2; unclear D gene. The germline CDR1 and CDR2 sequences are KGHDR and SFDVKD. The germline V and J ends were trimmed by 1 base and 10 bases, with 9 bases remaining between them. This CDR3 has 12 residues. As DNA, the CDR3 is TGTGCCACCAGTGATTTCGGTCTTCCCTACACCTTC. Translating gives CATSDFGLPYTF.

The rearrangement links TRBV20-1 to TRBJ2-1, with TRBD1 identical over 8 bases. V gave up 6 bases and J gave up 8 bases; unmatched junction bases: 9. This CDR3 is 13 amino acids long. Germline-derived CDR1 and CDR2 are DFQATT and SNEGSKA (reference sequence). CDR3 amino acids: CSAEDRVGDEQFF. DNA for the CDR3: TGCAGTGCCGAGGACAGGGTCGGGGATGAGCAGTTCTTC.

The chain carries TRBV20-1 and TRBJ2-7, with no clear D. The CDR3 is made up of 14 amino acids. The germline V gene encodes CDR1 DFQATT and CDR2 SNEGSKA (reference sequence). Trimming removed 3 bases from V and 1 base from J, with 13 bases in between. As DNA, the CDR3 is TGCAGTGCTAGTATAGGCCAGTTATCCTACGAGCAGTACTTC. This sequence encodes CSASIGQLSYEQYF.

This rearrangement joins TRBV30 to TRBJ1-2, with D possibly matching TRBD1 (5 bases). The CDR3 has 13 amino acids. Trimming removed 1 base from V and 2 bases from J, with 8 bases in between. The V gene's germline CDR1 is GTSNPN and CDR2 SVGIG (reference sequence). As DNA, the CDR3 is TGTGCCTGGAGTGCACCAGGGAACTATGGCTACACCTTC. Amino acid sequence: CAWSAPGNYGYTF.

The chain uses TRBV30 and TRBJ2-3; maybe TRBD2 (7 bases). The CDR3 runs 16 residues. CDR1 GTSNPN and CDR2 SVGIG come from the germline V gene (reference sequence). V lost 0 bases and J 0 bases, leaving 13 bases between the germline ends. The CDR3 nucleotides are TGTGCCTGGAGTGTACTAGGGGGGGTTAGCACAGATACGCAGTATTTT. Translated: CAWSVLGGVSTDTQYF.

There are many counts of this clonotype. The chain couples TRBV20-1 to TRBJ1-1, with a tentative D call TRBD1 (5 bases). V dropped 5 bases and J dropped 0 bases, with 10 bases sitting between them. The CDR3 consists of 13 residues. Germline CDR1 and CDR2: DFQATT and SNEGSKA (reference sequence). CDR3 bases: TGCAGTGCTCAAGGGACGGTGAACACTGAAGCTTTCTTT. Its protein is CSAQGTVNTEAFF.

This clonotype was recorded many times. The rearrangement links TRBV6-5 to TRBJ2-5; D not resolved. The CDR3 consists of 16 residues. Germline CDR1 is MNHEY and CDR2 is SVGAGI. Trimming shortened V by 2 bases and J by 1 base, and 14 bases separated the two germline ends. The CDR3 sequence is CASSYPGVGPQETQYF. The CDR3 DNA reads TGTGCCAGCAGTTACCCCGGCGTAGGGCCCCAAGAGACCCAGTACTTC.

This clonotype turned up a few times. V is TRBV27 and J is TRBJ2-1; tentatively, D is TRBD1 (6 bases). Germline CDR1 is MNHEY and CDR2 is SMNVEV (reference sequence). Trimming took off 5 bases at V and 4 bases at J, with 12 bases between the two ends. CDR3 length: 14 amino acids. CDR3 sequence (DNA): TGTGCCAGCAGTCGCCCAGGACAGTACAATGAGCAGTTCTTC. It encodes CASSRPGQYNEQFF.